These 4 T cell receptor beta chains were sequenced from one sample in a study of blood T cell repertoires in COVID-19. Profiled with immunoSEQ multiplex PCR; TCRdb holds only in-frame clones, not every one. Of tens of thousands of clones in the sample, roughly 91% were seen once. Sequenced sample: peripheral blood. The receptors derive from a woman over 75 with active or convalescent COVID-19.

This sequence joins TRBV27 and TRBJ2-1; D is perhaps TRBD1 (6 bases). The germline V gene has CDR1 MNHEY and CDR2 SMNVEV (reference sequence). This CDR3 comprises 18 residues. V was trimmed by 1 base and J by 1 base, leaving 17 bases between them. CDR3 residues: CASSLFRDTRMSYNEQFF. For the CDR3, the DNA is TGTGCCAGCAGTTTATTCCGGGACACCAGAATGTCCTACAATGAGCAGTTCTTC.

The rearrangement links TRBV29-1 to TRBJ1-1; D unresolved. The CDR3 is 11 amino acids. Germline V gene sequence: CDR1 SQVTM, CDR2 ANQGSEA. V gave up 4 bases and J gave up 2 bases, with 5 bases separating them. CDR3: CSVVVNTEAFF. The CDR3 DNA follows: TGCAGCGTTGTCGTCAACACTGAAGCTTTCTTT.

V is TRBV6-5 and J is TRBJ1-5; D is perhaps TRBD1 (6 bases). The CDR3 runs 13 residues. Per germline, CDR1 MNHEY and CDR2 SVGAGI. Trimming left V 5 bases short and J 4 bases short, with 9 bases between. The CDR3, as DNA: TGTGCCAGCAGTCCCACAGGGAATCAGCCCCAGCATTTT. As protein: CASSPTGNQPQHF.

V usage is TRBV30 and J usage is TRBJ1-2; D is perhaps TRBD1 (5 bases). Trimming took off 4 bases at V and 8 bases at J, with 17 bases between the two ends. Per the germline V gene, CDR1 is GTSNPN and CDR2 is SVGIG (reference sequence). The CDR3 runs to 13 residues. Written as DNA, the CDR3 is TGTGCCTGGAACTTTATAGCCCAGGGCGGCTACACCTTC. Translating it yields CAWNFIAQGGYTF.